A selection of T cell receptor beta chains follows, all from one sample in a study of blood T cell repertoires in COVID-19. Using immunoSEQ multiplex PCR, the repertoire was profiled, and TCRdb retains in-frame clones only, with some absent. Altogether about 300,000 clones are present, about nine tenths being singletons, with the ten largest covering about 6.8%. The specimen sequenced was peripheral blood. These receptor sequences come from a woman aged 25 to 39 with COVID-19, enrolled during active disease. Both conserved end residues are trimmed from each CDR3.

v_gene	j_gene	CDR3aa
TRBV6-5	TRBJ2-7	AITGSSYEQY
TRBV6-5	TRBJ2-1	ASSDSRTRLNEQF
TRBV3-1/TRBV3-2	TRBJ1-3	ASSLVEGGNTIY
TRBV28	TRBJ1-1	ASSLYDTEAF
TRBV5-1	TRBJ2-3	ASSTGLAGVDTQY
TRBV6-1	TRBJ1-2	ASSLGSNYGYT
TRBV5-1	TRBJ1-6	ASSLDTPSYNSPLH
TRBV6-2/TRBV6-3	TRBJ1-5	ASSYDGYSNQPQH
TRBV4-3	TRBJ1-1	ASSQDHAGDTEAF
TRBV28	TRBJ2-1	ASSHWTERGAEQF